This entry lists 9 T cell receptor beta chains sequenced from one sample in a study of blood T cell repertoires in COVID-19 (dated by TCRdb to about 2020). The library was prepared using the immunoSEQ multiplex PCR assay. TCRdb re-hosts the immuneACCESS table, in-frame sequences only. Its copies lack some clones; in the studies checked, an unresolved V gene accounts for under half of them, and the cause for the rest is not known. This sample holds hundreds of thousands of clones; 80% to 90% were observed only once. The ten largest clones represent 8.9% of the sample. Sequencing was carried out using PBMCs or T cells enriched from blood (not recorded which). The receptors shown here come from a woman aged 18-30 years who had recovered from COVID-19.

The chain combines TRBV3-1 (or the pseudogene TRBV3-2) with TRBJ2-3; the D is unclear. The length of the CDR3 is 13 residues. Per the germline V gene, CDR1 is LGHDT and CDR2 is YNNKEL (reference sequence). V was cut by 3 bases and J by 8 bases, with 12 bases left in between. In DNA, the CDR3 is TGTGCCAGCAGCCACGCCGGCGCAGGTACGCAGTATTTT. This gives the protein CASSHAGAGTQYF.

The chain employs TRBV6-2 or TRBV6-3 and TRBJ1-2; D call uncertain. Trimming removed 6 bases at V and 5 bases at J, with 13 bases between. The CDR3 contains 13 residues. The germline V gene encodes CDR1 MNHEY and CDR2 SVGEGT. The CDR3 region has the DNA TGTGCCAGCAGCCAGGCGAGGAGATATGGCTACACCTTC. It translates to CASSQARRYGYTF.

This clone has just a few counts. The chain uses TRBV5-6 and TRBJ1-5, with a tentative D call TRBD1 (6 bases). V gave up 0 bases and J gave up 1 base, with 11 bases separating them. The CDR3 contains 16 residues. CDR1 and CDR2 from the germline V gene are SGHDT and YYEEEE. The DNA of the CDR3 is TGTGCCAGCAGCTTGGGTACAGGGCACAGCAATCAGCCCCAGCATTTT. This sequence encodes CASSLGTGHSNQPQHF. The whole variable domain, remainder taken from reference TRBV5-6 and TRBJ1-5, is DAGVTQSPTHLIKTRGQQVTLRCSPKSGHDTVSWYQQALGQGPQFIFQYYEEEERQRGNFPDRFSGHQFPNYSSELNVNALLLGDSALYLCASSLGTGHSNQPQHFGDGTRLSIL.

The genes are TRBV15 and TRBJ1-2; D gene uncertain. CDR1 and CDR2 from the germline V gene are LNHNV and YYDKDF (reference sequence). Trimming stripped 1 base from V and 7 bases from J, with 7 bases between. There are 12 residues in the CDR3. CDR3 in amino acids: CATSRVRGGYTF. CDR3 bases: TGTGCCACCAGCAGAGTTCGGGGTGGCTACACCTTC.

In DNA form, the CDR3 reads TGTGCCAGCTCACCACAAGTTGGAGGGCTCCGTTACGAGCAGTACTTC. Its protein is CASSPQVGGLRYEQYF. The chain uses TRBV18 and TRBJ2-7; tentatively, D is TRBD2 (6 bases). There are 16 residues in the CDR3. The V gene's germline CDR1 is KGHSH and CDR2 LQKENI. The V end was cut by 1 base, the J end by 4 bases, with 17 bases between.

The rearrangement joins TRBV4-2 to TRBJ2-3; the D is unclear. This CDR3 is 15 amino acids long. The germline V gene encodes CDR1 LGHNA and CDR2 YNFKEQ. Trimming removed 0 bases from V and 4 bases from J, with 11 bases in between. The CDR3 DNA sequence: TGTGCCAGCAGCCAAGAAGGCTCCCAGGCAGATACGCAGTATTTT. It specifies CASSQEGSQADTQYF.

CDR3 in DNA: TGTGCCAGCAGCATCCTCAGGGTCACCGGGGAGCTGTTTTTT. This translates into CASSILRVTGELFF. The rearrangement joins TRBV7-8 to TRBJ2-2; perhaps TRBD1 as D (5 bases). Looked up from germline, CDR1 is SGHVS and CDR2 is FQNEAQ. The V end lost 5 bases, the J end lost 4 bases, and 11 bases lay between the germline ends. CDR3 length: 14 residues.

As concerns this clone: The identical CDR3 is also encoded by other nucleotide sequences in the sample. This chain's CDR3 is CATSRGSGEKLFF. The CDR3, as DNA: TGTGCCACCAGCAGGGGCTCAGGTGAAAAACTGTTTTTT. The V gene is TRBV15, the J gene TRBJ1-4; D ambiguous. V dropped 3 bases and J dropped 7 bases, with 9 bases sitting between them. CDR1 and CDR2 (germline): LNHNV, YYDKDF (reference sequence). The CDR3 sequence is 13 residues long. Full variable domain (missing parts from reference TRBV15 and TRBJ1-4): DAMVIQNPRYQVTQFGKPVTLSCSQTLNHNVMYWYQQKSSQAPKLLFHYYDKDFNNEADTPDNFQSRRPNTSFCFLDIRSPGLGDTAMYLCATSRGSGEKLFFGSGTQLSVL.

V is TRBV9 and J is TRBJ1-6, with a weak D call TRBD1 (6 bases). CDR3 length: 15 residues. Germline V gene lookup returns CDR1 SGDLS and CDR2 YYNGEE. The V gene lost 4 bases and the J gene lost 4 bases, with 12 bases spanning the gap. Here the CDR3 DNA reads TGTGCCAGCAGCCGGAATGGACAGTATAATTCACCCCTCCACTTT. This codes for CASSRNGQYNSPLHF.